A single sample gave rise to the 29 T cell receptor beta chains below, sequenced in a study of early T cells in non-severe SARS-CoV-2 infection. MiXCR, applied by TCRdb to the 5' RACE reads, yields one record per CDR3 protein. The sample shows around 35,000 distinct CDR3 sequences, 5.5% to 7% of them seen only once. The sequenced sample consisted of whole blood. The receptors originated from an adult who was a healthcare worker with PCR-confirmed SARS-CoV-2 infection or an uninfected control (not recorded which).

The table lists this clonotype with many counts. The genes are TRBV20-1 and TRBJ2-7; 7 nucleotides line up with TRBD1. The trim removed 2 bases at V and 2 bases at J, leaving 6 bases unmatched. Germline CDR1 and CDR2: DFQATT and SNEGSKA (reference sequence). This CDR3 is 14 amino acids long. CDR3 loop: CSARSGQAPYEQYF. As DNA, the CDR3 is TGCAGTGCTAGATCCGGACAGGCGCCCTACGAGCAGTACTTC.

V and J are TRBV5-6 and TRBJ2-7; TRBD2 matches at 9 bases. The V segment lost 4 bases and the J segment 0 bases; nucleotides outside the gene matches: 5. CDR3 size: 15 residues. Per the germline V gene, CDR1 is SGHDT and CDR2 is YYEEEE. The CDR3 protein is CASSDGLAPSYEQYF. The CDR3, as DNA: TGTGCCAGCAGCGATGGACTAGCGCCCTCCTACGAGCAGTACTTC. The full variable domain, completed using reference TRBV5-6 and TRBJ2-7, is DAGVTQSPTHLIKTRGQQVTLRCSPKSGHDTVSWYQQALGQGPQFIFQYYEEEERQRGNFPDRFSGHQFPNYSSELNVNALLLGDSALYLCASSDGLAPSYEQYFGPGTRLTVT.

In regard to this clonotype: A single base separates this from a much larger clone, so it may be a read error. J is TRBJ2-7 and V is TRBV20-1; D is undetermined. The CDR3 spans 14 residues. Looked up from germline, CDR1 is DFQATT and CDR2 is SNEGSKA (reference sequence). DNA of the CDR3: TGCAGTGCTAGTTTTCCCCTGGGCGCCTACGCGCAGTACTTC. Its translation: CSASFPLGAYAQYF.

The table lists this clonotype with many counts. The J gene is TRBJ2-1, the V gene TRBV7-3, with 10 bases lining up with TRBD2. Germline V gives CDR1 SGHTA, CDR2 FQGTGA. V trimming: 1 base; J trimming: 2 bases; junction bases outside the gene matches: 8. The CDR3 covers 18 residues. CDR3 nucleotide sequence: TGTGCCAGCAGCTTAAGGTCTAGCGGGAGTGGGACCTACAATGAGCAGTTCTTC. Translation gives CASSLRSSGSGTYNEQFF.

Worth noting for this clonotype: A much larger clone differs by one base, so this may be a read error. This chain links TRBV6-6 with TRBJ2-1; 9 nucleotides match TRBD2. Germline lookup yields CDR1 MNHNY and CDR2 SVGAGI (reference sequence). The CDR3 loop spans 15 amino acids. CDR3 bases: TGTGCCAACAGTCCTGGGGCGGGAGGGGGGAATGAGCAGTTCTTC. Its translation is CANSPGAGGGNEQFF.

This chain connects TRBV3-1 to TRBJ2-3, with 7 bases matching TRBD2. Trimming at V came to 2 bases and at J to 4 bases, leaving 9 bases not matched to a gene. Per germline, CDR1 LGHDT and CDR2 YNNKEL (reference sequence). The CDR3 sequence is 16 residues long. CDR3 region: CASSQRGRAKADTQYF. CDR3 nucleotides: TGTGCCAGCAGCCAACGTGGGAGGGCCAAAGCAGATACGCAGTATTTT.

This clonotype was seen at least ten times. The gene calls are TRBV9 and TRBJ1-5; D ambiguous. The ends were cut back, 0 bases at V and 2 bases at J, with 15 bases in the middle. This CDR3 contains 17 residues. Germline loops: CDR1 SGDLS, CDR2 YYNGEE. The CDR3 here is CASSVGPSLSGNQPQHF. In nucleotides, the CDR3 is TGTGCCAGCAGCGTAGGCCCCTCGTTATCAGGCAATCAGCCCCAGCATTTT.

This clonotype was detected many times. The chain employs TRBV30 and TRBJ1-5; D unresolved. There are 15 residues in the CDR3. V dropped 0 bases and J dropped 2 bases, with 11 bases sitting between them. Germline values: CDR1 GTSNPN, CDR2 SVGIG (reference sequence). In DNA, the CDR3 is TGTGCCTGGAGTGTAGGGTGGCAGGGCAATCAGCCCCAGCATTTT. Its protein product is CAWSVGWQGNQPQHF.

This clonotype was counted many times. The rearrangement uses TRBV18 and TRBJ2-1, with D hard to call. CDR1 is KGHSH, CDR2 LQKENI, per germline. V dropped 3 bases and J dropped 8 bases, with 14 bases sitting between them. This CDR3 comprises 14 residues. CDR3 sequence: CASSPPSGWDEQFF. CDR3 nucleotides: TGTGCCAGCTCACCGCCTAGTGGTTGGGATGAGCAGTTCTTC.

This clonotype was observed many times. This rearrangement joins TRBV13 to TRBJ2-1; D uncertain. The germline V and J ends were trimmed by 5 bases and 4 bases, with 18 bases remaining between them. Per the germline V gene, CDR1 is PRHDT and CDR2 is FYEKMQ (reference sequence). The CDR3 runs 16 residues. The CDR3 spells CASSHRQGSTYNEQFF. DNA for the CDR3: TGTGCCAGCAGCCACCGACAAGGGTCAACTTACAATGAGCAGTTCTTC. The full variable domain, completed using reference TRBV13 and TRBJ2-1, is AAGVIQSPRHLIKEKRETATLKCYPIPRHDTVYWYQQGPGQDPQFLISFYEKMQSDKGSIPDRFSAQQFSDYHSELNMSSLELGDSALYFCASSHRQGSTYNEQFFGPGTRLTVL.

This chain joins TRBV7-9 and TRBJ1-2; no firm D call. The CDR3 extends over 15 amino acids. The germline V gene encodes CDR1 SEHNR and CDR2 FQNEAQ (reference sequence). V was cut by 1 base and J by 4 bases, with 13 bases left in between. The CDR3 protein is CASSLEQHTIYGYTF. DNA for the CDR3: TGTGCCAGCAGCTTAGAGCAGCATACAATCTATGGCTACACCTTC.

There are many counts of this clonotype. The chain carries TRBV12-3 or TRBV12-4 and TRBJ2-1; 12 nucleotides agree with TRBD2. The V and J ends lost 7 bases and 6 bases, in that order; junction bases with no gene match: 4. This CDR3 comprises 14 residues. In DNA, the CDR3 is TGTGCCAGCACCAGGACTAGCGGGATCAATGAGCAGTTCTTC. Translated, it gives CASTRTSGINEQFF.

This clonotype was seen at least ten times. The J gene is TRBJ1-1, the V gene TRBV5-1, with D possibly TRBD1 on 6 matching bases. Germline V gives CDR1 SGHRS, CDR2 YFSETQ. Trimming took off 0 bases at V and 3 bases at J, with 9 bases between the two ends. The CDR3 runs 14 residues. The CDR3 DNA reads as TGCGCCAGCAGCTTGGAACAGGGAGACACTGAAGCTTTCTTT. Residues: CASSLEQGDTEAFF.

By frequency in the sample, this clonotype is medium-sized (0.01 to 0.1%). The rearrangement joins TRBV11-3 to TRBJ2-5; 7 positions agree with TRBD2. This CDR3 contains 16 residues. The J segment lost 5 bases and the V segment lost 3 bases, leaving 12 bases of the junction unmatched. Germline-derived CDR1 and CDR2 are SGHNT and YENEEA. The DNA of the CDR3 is TGTGCCAGCAGCTTGAGGGCTAGCGGAAGTACGGAGACCCAGTACTTC. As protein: CASSLRASGSTETQYF.

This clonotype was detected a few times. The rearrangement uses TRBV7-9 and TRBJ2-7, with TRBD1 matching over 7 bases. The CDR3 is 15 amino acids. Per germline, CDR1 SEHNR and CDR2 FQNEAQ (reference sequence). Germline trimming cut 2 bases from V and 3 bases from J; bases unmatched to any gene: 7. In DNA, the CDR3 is TGTGCCAGCAGCTTATGGGACAGCCAGTTCTACGAGCAGTACTTC. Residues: CASSLWDSQFYEQYF.

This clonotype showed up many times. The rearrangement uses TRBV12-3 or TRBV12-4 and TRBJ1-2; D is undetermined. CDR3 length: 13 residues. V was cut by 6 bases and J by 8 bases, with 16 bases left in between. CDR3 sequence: CASSPGPKYGYTF. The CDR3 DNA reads TGTGCCAGCAGCCCCGGGCCTAAATACGGCTACACCTTC.

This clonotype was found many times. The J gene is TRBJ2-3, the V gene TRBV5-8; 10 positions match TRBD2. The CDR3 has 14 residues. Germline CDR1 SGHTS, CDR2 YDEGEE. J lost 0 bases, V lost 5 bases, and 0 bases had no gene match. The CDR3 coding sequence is TGTGCCAGCAGGACTAGCGGGAGCACAGATACGCAGTATTTT. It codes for CASRTSGSTDTQYF. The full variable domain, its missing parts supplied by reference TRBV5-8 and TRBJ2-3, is EAGVTQSPTHLIKTRGQQATLRCSPISGHTSVYWYQQALGLGLQFLLWYDEGEERNRGNFPPRFSGRQFPNYSSELNVNALELEDSALYLCASRTSGSTDTQYFGPGTRLTVL.

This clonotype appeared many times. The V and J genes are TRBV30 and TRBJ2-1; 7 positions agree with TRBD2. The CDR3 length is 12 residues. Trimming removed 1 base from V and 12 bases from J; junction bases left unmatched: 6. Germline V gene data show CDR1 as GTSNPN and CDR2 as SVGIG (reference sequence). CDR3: CAWSAAGVLQFF. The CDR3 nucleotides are TGTGCCTGGAGTGCGGCGGGAGTATTGCAGTTCTTC. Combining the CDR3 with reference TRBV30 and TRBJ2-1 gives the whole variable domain SQTIHQWPATLVQPVGSPLSLECTVEGTSNPNLYWYRQAAGRGLQLLFYSVGIGQISSEVPQNLSASRPQDRQFILSSKKLLLSDSGFYLCAWSAAGVLQFFGPGTRLTVL.

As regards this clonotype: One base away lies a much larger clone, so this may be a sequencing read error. Written as DNA, the CDR3 is TGTGCCTGGAGTTGGCCAAGCGGGAGGGCCGGGTACAATGAGCAGTTCTTC. Amino acid sequence: CAWSWPSGRAGYNEQFF. V is TRBV30 and J is TRBJ2-1; 10 bases fit TRBD2. V was clipped by 2 bases and J by 4 bases; unmatched bases: 11. From germline, CDR1 is GTSNPN and CDR2 SVGIG (reference sequence). There are 17 residues in the CDR3.

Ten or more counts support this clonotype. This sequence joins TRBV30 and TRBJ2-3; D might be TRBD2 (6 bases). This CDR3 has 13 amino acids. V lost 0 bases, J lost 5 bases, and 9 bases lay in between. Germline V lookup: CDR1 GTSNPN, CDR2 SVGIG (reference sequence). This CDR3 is CAWSVREIDTQYF. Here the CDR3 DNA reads TGTGCCTGGAGTGTCCGGGAGATAGATACGCAGTATTTT.

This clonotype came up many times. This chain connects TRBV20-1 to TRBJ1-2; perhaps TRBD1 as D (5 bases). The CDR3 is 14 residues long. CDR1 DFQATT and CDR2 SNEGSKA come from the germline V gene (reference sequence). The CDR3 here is CRVQRDDENYGYTF. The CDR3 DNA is TGCAGGGTTCAACGGGACGACGAAAACTATGGCTACACCTTC.

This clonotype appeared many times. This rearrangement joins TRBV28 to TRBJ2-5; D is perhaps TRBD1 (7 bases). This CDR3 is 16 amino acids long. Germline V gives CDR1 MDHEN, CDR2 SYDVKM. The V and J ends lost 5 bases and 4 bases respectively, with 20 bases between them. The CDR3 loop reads CASSLKGGTVLETQYF. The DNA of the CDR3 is TGTGCCAGCAGTCTTAAGGGCGGGACAGTTTTAGAGACCCAGTACTTC.

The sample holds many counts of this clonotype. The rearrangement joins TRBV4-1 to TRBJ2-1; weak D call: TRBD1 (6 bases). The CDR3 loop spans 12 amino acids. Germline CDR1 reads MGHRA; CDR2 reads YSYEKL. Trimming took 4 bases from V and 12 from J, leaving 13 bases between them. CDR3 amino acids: CASSLPGRGQFF. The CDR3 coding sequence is TGCGCCAGCAGCCTCCCGGGCAGGGGGCAGTTCTTC.

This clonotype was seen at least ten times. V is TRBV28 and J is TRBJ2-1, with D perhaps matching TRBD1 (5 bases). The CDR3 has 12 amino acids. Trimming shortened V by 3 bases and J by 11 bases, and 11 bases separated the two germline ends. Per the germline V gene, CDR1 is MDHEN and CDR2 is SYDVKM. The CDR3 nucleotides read TGTGCCAGCAGTTTCAGGCAGGGTAAGCAGTTCTTC. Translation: CASSFRQGKQFF. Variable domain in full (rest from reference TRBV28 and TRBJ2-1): DVKVTQSSRYLVKRTGEKVFLECVQDMDHENMFWYRQDPGLGLRLIYFSYDVKMKEKGDIPEGYSVSREKKERFSLILESASTNQTSMYLCASSFRQGKQFFGPGTRLTVL.

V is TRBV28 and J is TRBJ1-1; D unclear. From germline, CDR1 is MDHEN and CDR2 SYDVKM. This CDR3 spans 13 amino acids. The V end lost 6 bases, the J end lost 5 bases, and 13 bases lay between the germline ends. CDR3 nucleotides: TGTGCCAGCAGCCCCCCTCAGAGGACTGAAGCTTTCTTT. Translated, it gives CASSPPQRTEAFF.

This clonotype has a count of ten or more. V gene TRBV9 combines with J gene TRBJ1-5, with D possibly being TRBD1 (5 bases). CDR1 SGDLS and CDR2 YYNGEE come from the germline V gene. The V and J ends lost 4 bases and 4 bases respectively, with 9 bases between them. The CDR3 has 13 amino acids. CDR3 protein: CASSRDLNQPQHF. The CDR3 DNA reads TGTGCCAGCAGCAGGGACCTTAATCAGCCCCAGCATTTT.

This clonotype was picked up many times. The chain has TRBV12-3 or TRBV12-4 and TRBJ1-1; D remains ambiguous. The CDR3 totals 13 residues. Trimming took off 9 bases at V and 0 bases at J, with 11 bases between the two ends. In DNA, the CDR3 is TGTGCCAGTACAACTAGGGTGAACACTGAAGCTTTCTTT. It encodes CASTTRVNTEAFF.

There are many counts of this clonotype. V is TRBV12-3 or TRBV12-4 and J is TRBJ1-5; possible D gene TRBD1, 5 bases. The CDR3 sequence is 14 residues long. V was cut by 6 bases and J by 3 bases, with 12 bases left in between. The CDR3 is CASRDGTVNQPQHF. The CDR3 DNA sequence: TGTGCCAGCAGAGATGGGACGGTCAATCAGCCCCAGCATTTT.

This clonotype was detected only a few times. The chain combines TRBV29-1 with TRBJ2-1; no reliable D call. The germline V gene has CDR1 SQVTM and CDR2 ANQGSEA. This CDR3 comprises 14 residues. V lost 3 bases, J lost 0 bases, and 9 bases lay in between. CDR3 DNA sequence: TGCAGCGTTGACAGTCGGAGCTCCTACAATGAGCAGTTCTTC. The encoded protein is CSVDSRSSYNEQFF.